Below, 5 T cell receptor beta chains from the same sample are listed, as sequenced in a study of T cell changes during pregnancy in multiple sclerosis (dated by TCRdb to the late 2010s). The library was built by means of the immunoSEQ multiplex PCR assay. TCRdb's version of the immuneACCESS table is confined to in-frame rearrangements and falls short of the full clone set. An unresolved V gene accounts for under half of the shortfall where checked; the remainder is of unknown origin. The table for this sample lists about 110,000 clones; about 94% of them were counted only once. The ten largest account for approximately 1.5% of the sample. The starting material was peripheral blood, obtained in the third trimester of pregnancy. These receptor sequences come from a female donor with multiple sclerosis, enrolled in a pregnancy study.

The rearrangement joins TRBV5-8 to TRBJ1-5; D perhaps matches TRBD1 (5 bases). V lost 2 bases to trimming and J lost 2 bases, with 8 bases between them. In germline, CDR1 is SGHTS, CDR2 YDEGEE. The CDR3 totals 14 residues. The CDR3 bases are TGTGCCAGCAGCTTTTTCAGGGGCAATCAGCCCCAGCATTTT. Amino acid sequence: CASSFFRGNQPQHF.

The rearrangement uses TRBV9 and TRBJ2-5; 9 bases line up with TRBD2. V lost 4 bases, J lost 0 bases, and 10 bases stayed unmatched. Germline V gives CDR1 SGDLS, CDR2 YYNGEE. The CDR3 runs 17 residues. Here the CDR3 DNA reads TGTGCCAGCAGCTCAAGGAGAAGCGGGGGGCACCAAGAGACCCAGTACTTC. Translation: CASSSRRSGGHQETQYF.

This chain's CDR3 is CASAPSGQTGKPDTQYF. The DNA of the CDR3 is TGTGCTAGTGCCCCCTCCGGTCAAACAGGAAAACCAGATACGCAGTATTTT. This rearrangement joins TRBV12-5 to TRBJ2-3, with a possible D match to TRBD1 (5 bases). The CDR3 extends over 17 amino acids. Germline values: CDR1 LGHNT, CDR2 FRNRAP. The ends were cut back, 7 bases at V and 4 bases at J, with 24 bases in the middle.

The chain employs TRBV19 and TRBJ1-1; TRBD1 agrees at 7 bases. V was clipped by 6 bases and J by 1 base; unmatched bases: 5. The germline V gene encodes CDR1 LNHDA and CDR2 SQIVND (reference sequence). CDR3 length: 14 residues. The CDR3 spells CASSIWDRNTEAFF. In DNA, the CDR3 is TGTGCCAGTAGCATCTGGGACAGGAACACTGAAGCTTTCTTT.

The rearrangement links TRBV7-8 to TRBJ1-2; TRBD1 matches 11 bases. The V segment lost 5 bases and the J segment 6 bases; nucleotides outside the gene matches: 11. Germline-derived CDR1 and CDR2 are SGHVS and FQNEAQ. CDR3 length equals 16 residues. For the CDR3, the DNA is TGTGCCAGCAGCCCTTGGACAGGGGGCCCTTTAAATGGCTACACCTTC. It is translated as CASSPWTGGPLNGYTF.